The 20 T cell receptor beta chains reported below all come from one sample, sequenced in a study of regulatory T cells in long-lasting Graves disease. Arm-PCR of CDR3 regions with iRepertoire HTBI primers generated TCR beta libraries. TCRdb reprocessed the multiplex PCR reads via MiXCR and lists one record per CDR3 protein. The table includes some 340,000 distinct CDR3 sequences, less than 30% detected once. Time point in this sample: persistent/refractory GD, antithyroid drugs over 5 years with positive TRAb. PBMC-derived RNA was used for the TCR library. The specimen was peripheral blood mononuclear cells (PBMCs), collected when the disease was refractory, from a patient treated with antithyroid drugs. The origin of the receptors is a woman in her thirties or forties with Graves disease.

This chain uses TRBV18 with TRBJ1-5; D remains ambiguous. V gave up 3 bases and J gave up 5 bases, with 8 bases separating them. The germline V gene has CDR1 KGHSH and CDR2 LQKENI. The CDR3 has 13 residues. The chain's CDR3 is CASSPGPDQPQHF. CDR3 nucleotide sequence: TGTGCCAGCTCACCCGGTCCTGATCAGCCCCAGCATTTT.

This clonotype was seen a handful of times. J is TRBJ1-2 and V is TRBV19; a weak D match, TRBD1 (5 bases). CDR3 length: 14 residues. Germline CDR1 and CDR2: LNHDA and SQIVND (reference sequence). V was shortened by 5 bases and J by 0 bases, with 10 bases between the two germline ends. The CDR3 loop reads CASSPSGANYGYTF. CDR3 coding DNA: TGTGCCAGTAGTCCCTCGGGGGCTAACTATGGCTACACCTTC.

This clonotype was seen at least ten times. The rearrangement links TRBV28 to TRBJ2-7; D possibly corresponds to TRBD1 (6 bases). Germline CDR1 is MDHEN and CDR2 is SYDVKM. V was pared by 6 bases and J by 5 bases, with 8 bases between. CDR3 length: 11 amino acids. CDR3 sequence reads: CASRGGHEQYF. CDR3 in DNA: TGTGCCAGCAGAGGGGGTCACGAGCAGTACTTC.

In this sample, this clonotype turned up many times. V is TRBV2 and J is TRBJ1-6; maybe TRBD1 (6 bases). The CDR3 totals 12 residues. Germline loops: CDR1 SNHLY, CDR2 FYNNEI. Deletions cut 8 bases from V and 10 bases from J, with 12 bases between. CDR3 nucleotides: TGTGCCAGCGGGCAGGGGATCTCACCCCTCCACTTT. Its protein is CASGQGISPLHF.

The rearrangement joins TRBV6-1 to TRBJ2-7; D unresolved. CDR3 length equals 11 residues. The V end lost 9 bases, the J end lost 0 bases, and 6 bases lay between the germline ends. The V gene's germline CDR1 is MNHNS and CDR2 SASEGT. The CDR3 DNA follows: TGTGCCAGTGTCGGCTCCTACGAGCAGTACTTC. Translation gives CASVGSYEQYF.

This clonotype was detected many times. The chain has TRBV15 and TRBJ1-1; D not resolved. Trimming shortened V by 5 bases and J by 1 base, and 17 bases separated the two germline ends. The CDR3 is 16 residues long. Germline V gene sequence: CDR1 LNHNV, CDR2 YYDKDF (reference sequence). CDR3 amino acids: CATSLRGWAKNTEAFF. The CDR3 bases are TGTGCCACCAGCTTAAGAGGCTGGGCTAAGAACACTGAAGCTTTCTTT.

This clonotype appeared a few times. CDR3 loop: CASRYQGLLNQPQHF. CDR3 DNA sequence: TGTGCCAGCAGGTACCAGGGGCTTCTCAATCAGCCCCAGCATTTT. V usage is TRBV6-2 or TRBV6-3 and J usage is TRBJ1-5; TRBD1 might be the D (6 bases). The V gene lost 6 bases and the J gene lost 3 bases, with 15 bases spanning the gap. The germline V gene has CDR1 MNHEY and CDR2 SVGEGT. This CDR3 has 15 residues.

This clonotype was counted at least ten times. The CDR3 coding sequence is TGTGCCAGCAGCCAACTACAGGGGGTTGATCAGCCCCAGCATTTT. Translating gives CASSQLQGVDQPQHF. This chain joins TRBV2 and TRBJ1-5; 8 bases map to TRBD1. The CDR3 is 15 residues long. Germline V lookup: CDR1 SNHLY, CDR2 FYNNEI. Unmatched junction bases numbered 9, after V lost 6 bases and J lost 5 bases.

This clonotype was seen a few times. The CDR3, as DNA: TGCAGTGCTAGAGTCTGGGGGAAGATGGTTGAAGCTTTCTTT. This sequence encodes CSARVWGKMVEAFF. The chain uses TRBV20-1 and TRBJ1-1; the D gene is possibly TRBD1 (5 bases). Germline CDR1 reads DFQATT; CDR2 reads SNEGSKA (reference sequence). Trimming took off 1 base at V and 7 bases at J, with 16 bases between the two ends. The CDR3 spans 14 residues.

This clonotype was counted a few times. The V call is TRBV5-4, the J call TRBJ1-2; a possible D gene is TRBD1 (5 bases). Trimming removed 4 bases at V and 4 bases at J, with 11 bases between. Germline CDR1 and CDR2: SGHNT and YYREEE (reference sequence). This CDR3 is built from 13 residues. The CDR3 nucleotides are TGTGCCAGCAGCCACAGACAGAGCTATGGCTACACCTTC. Its protein product is CASSHRQSYGYTF.

The chain combines TRBV5-1 with TRBJ2-1; TRBD1 matches 7 bases. The CDR3 loop spans 16 amino acids. Germline CDR1 SGHRS, CDR2 YFSETQ. J gave up 4 bases and V 4 bases, and 11 bases lay outside the gene matches. The CDR3 is CASSVPDRDFYNEQFF. CDR3 bases: TGCGCCAGCAGCGTACCAGACAGGGATTTTTACAATGAGCAGTTCTTC.

CDR3 amino acids: CASSPSGRSSYEQYF. The CDR3 nucleotides read TGTGCCAGCAGCCCTAGCGGGAGGAGCTCCTACGAGCAGTACTTC. V is TRBV12-3 or TRBV12-4 and J is TRBJ2-7, with 11 bases matching TRBD2. The J segment lost 0 bases and the V segment lost 6 bases, leaving 4 bases of the junction unmatched. The CDR3 spans 15 residues.

The CDR3 sequence is CASSRLPGFSEEQYF. DNA of the CDR3: TGCGCCAGCAGCCGTCTGCCGGGGTTTTCCGAAGAGCAGTACTTC. V is TRBV5-1 and J is TRBJ2-7; D might be TRBD2 (5 bases). The CDR3 length is 15 residues. V was trimmed by 4 bases and J by 7 bases, leaving 21 bases between them. CDR1 and CDR2 from the germline V gene are SGHRS and YFSETQ.

A few counts support this clonotype. The J gene is TRBJ2-7, the V gene TRBV19; 7 bases line up with TRBD2. CDR3 length: 16 residues. CDR1 and CDR2 from the germline V gene are LNHDA and SQIVND (reference sequence). Losses at the gene ends were 5 bases for V and 0 bases for J; bases not matched to a gene: 10. Written as DNA, the CDR3 is TGTGCCAGTAGTTTTTCAGCGGGGACGCCCTCCTACGAGCAGTACTTC. Amino acid sequence: CASSFSAGTPSYEQYF.

This clonotype was recorded a few times. The chain joins TRBV9 to TRBJ2-7, with a weak D call TRBD2 (6 bases). The CDR3 is 15 amino acids. The germline V and J ends were trimmed by 4 bases and 0 bases, with 14 bases remaining between them. Germline CDR1 and CDR2: SGDLS and YYNGEE. CDR3 protein: CASSKGTFSSYEQYF. As DNA, the CDR3 is TGTGCCAGCAGCAAAGGGACTTTCAGCTCCTACGAGCAGTACTTC.

The rearrangement links TRBV2 to TRBJ1-4; no firm D call. CDR3 length equals 15 residues. Germline assignment: CDR1 SNHLY and CDR2 FYNNEI. V was cut by 2 bases and J by 0 bases, with 7 bases left in between. DNA for the CDR3: TGTGCCAGCAGTGAAACGGCAACAACTAATGAAAAACTGTTTTTT. It translates to CASSETATTNEKLFF. The whole variable domain, remainder taken from reference TRBV2 and TRBJ1-4, is EPEVTQTPSHQVTQMGQEVILRCVPISNHLYFYWYRQILGQKVEFLVSFYNNEISEKSEIFDDQFSVERPDGSNFTLKIRSTKLEDSAMYFCASSETATTNEKLFFGSGTQLSVL.

The V and J genes are TRBV28 and TRBJ2-5; TRBD2 is a possible D gene (5 bases). CDR3 length: 12 amino acids. V was clipped by 3 bases and J by 4 bases, with 6 bases between them. The germline V gene has CDR1 MDHEN and CDR2 SYDVKM. The CDR3 region has the DNA TGTGCCAGCAGTTTGCTAGCAGAGACCCAGTACTTC. This translates into CASSLLAETQYF. The variable domain in full, completed from reference TRBV28 and TRBJ2-5, reads DVKVTQSSRYLVKRTGEKVFLECVQDMDHENMFWYRQDPGLGLRLIYFSYDVKMKEKGDIPEGYSVSREKKERFSLILESASTNQTSMYLCASSLLAETQYFGPGTRLLVL.

This chain links TRBV7-9 with TRBJ1-6, with TRBD1 matching over 9 bases. Germline V gives CDR1 SEHNR, CDR2 FQNEAQ (reference sequence). This CDR3 region has 15 residues. V trimming: 5 bases; J trimming: 10 bases; junction bases outside the gene matches: 9. The CDR3 nucleotides are TGTGCCAGCAGCGTACGACAGGGGGTCGGGTCACCCCTCCACTTT. The encoded protein is CASSVRQGVGSPLHF.

The J gene is TRBJ1-5, the V gene TRBV20-1; possibly TRBD1 for D (6 bases). Looked up from germline, CDR1 is DFQATT and CDR2 is SNEGSKA (reference sequence). V lost 2 bases, J lost 2 bases, and 10 bases lay in between. This CDR3 has 14 amino acids. CDR3 DNA: TGCAGTGCTAGATGGGGGCCTGGCAATCAGCCCCAGCATTTT. It yields the protein CSARWGPGNQPQHF.

Written as DNA, the CDR3 is TGTGCCAGCAGCCCATCAAACAGGGGCTATGGCTACACCTTC. Encoded protein: CASSPSNRGYGYTF. The chain joins TRBV7-2 to TRBJ1-2, with 7 bases identical to TRBD1. Germline lookup yields CDR1 SGHTA and CDR2 FQGNSA. Unmatched junction bases numbered 7, after V lost 5 bases and J lost 4 bases. The CDR3 length is 14 residues.